A single sample gave rise to the 9 T cell receptor beta chains below, sequenced in a study of OX40 agonist ivuxolimab in advanced cancers. Library preparation was by the immunoSEQ multiplex PCR assay. TCRdb provides this immuneACCESS table in a form limited to in-frame rearrangements. Some clones are lacking; in checked studies, under half of them reflect an unresolved V gene, and why the rest are absent is not known. Present in this sample are about 64,000 clones, roughly 86% of which were seen just once. Clones ranked in the top ten supply 2.8% of the sample. The input for sequencing was CD4+ or CD8+ T cells sorted from blood, taken in a trial of the OX40 agonist ivuxolimab. The receptors stem from an adult with an advanced solid tumor such as melanoma, head and neck, liver or kidney cancer.

The chain carries TRBV2 and TRBJ2-7, with 7 bases fitting TRBD2. This CDR3 is 15 amino acids long. Germline V CDR1 and CDR2: SNHLY, FYNNEI. V shed 3 bases, J shed 6 bases, and the junction held 11 bases outside the gene matches. CDR3 protein: CASSDRAGEASEQYF. The CDR3 DNA is TGTGCCAGCAGTGACCGGGCGGGAGAAGCTTCCGAGCAGTACTTC.

The gene calls are TRBV5-4 and TRBJ2-7; perhaps TRBD1 as D (6 bases). V lost 1 base and J lost 0, with 11 bases in between. Germline CDR1 is SGHNT and CDR2 is YYREEE (reference sequence). The CDR3 covers 15 residues. The CDR3 region is CASSLSQDSSYEQYF. The DNA of the CDR3 is TGTGCCAGCAGCTTGTCTCAGGACAGCTCCTACGAGCAGTACTTC.

This chain connects TRBV4-3 to TRBJ2-3; no clear D. CDR3 size: 15 residues. Germline V gene sequence: CDR1 LGHNA, CDR2 YSLEER. V was shortened by 4 bases and J by 1 base, with 12 bases between the two germline ends. The CDR3 loop reads CASSLGYGGTDTQYF. CDR3 nucleotides: TGCGCCAGCAGCCTCGGTTATGGGGGCACAGATACGCAGTATTTT.

The chain recombines TRBV28 with TRBJ2-1, with D perhaps matching TRBD2 (6 bases). Trimming pared 8 bases from V and 5 bases from J, leaving 19 bases between. The CDR3 is made up of 15 amino acids. Germline V CDR1 and CDR2: MDHEN, SYDVKM. CDR3 residues: CASQSGGESNNEQFF. For the CDR3, the DNA is TGTGCCAGCCAGTCTGGAGGGGAGTCAAACAATGAGCAGTTCTTC.

This chain connects TRBV30 to TRBJ1-5; D perhaps matches TRBD1 (5 bases). The germline V gene has CDR1 GTSNPN and CDR2 SVGIG (reference sequence). CDR3 size: 14 residues. The V and J ends lost 5 bases and 3 bases respectively, with 14 bases between them. DNA for the CDR3: TGTGCCTGGGGGCCGGGACTGAACAATCAGCCCCAGCATTTT. As protein: CAWGPGLNNQPQHF.

V gene TRBV6-5 combines with J gene TRBJ2-7; D possibly matches TRBD1 or TRBD2 (5 bases each). The CDR3 length is 15 residues. Trimming removed 6 bases at V and 0 bases at J, with 15 bases between. Germline V lookup: CDR1 MNHEY, CDR2 SVGAGI. CDR3 in DNA: TGTGCCAGCAGCTCAGGGACGCGGAACTCCTACGAGCAGTACTTC. The encoded protein is CASSSGTRNSYEQYF.

Notes on this clone: The sample holds other DNA sequences that translate to the same CDR3. The J gene is TRBJ2-5, the V gene TRBV18; D gene uncertain. V was cut by 3 bases and J by 5 bases, with 4 bases left in between. CDR1 and CDR2 (germline): KGHSH, LQKENI. This CDR3 comprises 11 residues. The CDR3 coding sequence is TGTGCCAGCTCACCGTCCGAGACCCAGTACTTC. It translates to CASSPSETQYF.

This chain uses TRBV29-1 with TRBJ2-7; 7 positions match TRBD1. Losses at the gene ends were 1 base for V and 3 bases for J; bases not matched to a gene: 3. This CDR3 contains 13 residues. Germline lookup yields CDR1 SQVTM and CDR2 ANQGSEA. This chain's CDR3 is CSVEVNRGYEQYF. The CDR3, as DNA: TGCAGCGTTGAAGTCAACAGGGGCTACGAGCAGTACTTC.

V usage is TRBV19 and J usage is TRBJ1-4; tentative D call: TRBD1 (5 bases). The CDR3 loop spans 13 amino acids. Germline CDR1 and CDR2: LNHDA and SQIVND (reference sequence). V lost 9 bases and J 4 bases, leaving 12 bases between the germline ends. CDR3 in DNA: TGTGCCAGCGCCCGACAGATTAATGAAAAACTGTTTTTT. It is translated as CASARQINEKLFF.